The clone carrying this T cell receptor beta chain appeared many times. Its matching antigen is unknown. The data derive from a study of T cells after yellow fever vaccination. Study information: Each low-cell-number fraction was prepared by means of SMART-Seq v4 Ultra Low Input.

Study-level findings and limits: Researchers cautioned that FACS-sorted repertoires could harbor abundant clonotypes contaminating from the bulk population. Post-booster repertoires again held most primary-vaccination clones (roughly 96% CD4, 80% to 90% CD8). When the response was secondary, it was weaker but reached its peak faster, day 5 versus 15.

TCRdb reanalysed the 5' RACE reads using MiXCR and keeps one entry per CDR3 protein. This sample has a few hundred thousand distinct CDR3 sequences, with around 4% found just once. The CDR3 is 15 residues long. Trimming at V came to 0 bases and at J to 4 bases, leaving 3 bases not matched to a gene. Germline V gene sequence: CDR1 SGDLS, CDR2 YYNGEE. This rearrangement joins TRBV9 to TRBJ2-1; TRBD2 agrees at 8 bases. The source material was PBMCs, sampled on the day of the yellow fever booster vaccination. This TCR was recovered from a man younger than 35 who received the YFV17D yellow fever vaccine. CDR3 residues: CASSVGAGAYNEQFF. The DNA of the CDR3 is TGTGCCAGCAGCGTAGGAGCGGGGGCTTACAATGAGCAGTTCTTC. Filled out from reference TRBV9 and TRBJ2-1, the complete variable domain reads DSGVTQTPKHLITATGQRVTLRCSPRSGDLSVYWYQQSLDQGLQFLIQYYNGEERAKGNILERFSAQQFPDLHSELNLSSLELGDSALYFCASSVGAGAYNEQFFGPGTRLTVL.